This entry lists 31 T cell receptor beta chains sequenced from one sample in a study of identical twins. TCRdb ran MiXCR on the 5' RACE reads and lists one entry per CDR3 protein. The sample holds fewer than 650,000 distinct CDR3 sequences; 9% to 10% are singletons and the top ten take 2.5% to 3%. This sample also belongs to another study, concerning yellow fever vaccine responses in identical twins.

What was sequenced was PBMCs. These receptors were taken from a woman between 18 and 29 years old in good health.

This clonotype was recorded at least ten times. J is TRBJ2-1 and V is TRBV7-6, with 8 bases that match TRBD2. The CDR3 covers 12 residues. The germline V gene has CDR1 SGHVS and CDR2 FNYEAQ. Losses at the gene ends were 8 bases for V and 6 bases for J; bases not matched to a gene: 3. CDR3 nucleotides: TGTGCCAGCTCGGCGGGAGGCAATGAGCAGTTCTTC. As protein: CASSAGGNEQFF. Full variable domain (remainder filled in from reference TRBV7-6 and TRBJ2-1): GAGVSQSPRYKVTKRGQDVALRCDPISGHVSLYWYRQALGQGPEFLTYFNYEAQQDKSGLPNDRFSAERPEGSISTLTIQRTEQRDSAMYRCASSAGGNEQFFGPGTRLTVL.

This clonotype was seen ten or more times. This chain connects TRBV27 to TRBJ1-2; no reliable D call. The CDR3 spans 13 residues. CDR1 is MNHEY, CDR2 SMNVEV, per germline (reference sequence). V shed 5 bases and J shed 1 base, with 8 bases lying between them. CDR3 loop: CASSPTVNYGYTF. The CDR3 DNA follows: TGTGCCAGCAGTCCCACGGTTAACTATGGCTACACCTTC.

This clonotype was seen repeatedly, ten times or more. The chain links TRBV3-1 to TRBJ2-1, with 7 positions matching TRBD2. The J segment lost 3 bases and the V segment lost 5 bases, leaving 10 bases of the junction unmatched. Per the germline V gene, CDR1 is LGHDT and CDR2 is YNNKEL (reference sequence). This CDR3 is built from 16 residues. The DNA for the CDR3 is TGTGCCAGCAGCATGAGGGGCGGGAGTAACTACAATGAGCAGTTCTTC. Its translation: CASSMRGGSNYNEQFF.

The V gene is TRBV6-5, the J gene TRBJ2-1; possibly TRBD2 for D (6 bases). Germline-derived CDR1 and CDR2 are MNHEY and SVGAGI. Trimming removed 3 bases from V and 7 bases from J, with 13 bases in between. The CDR3 is made up of 14 amino acids. CDR3 bases: TGTGCCAGCAGTTATGGCGGGGAGGCAAATGAGCAGTTCTTC. This encodes CASSYGGEANEQFF.

The rearrangement links TRBV7-2 to TRBJ2-7; 10 bases map to TRBD1. The V gene end was trimmed by 3 bases and the J gene end by 0 bases; junction bases not matched to a gene: 5. Germline-derived CDR1 and CDR2 are SGHTA and FQGNSA. The CDR3 loop spans 16 amino acids. The CDR3 protein is CASSFGTGVSSYEQYF. The CDR3 nucleotides are TGTGCCAGCAGCTTTGGGACAGGGGTGAGCTCCTACGAGCAGTACTTC.

The sample holds many counts of this clonotype. The V call is TRBV29-1, the J call TRBJ2-1; the D gene is possibly TRBD1 (6 bases). With 4 bases removed from V and 8 bases from J, the gap between germline ends came to 12 bases. The CDR3 is made up of 12 amino acids. The germline CDR1 and CDR2 sequences are SQVTM and ANQGSEA. CDR3 bases: TGCAGCGTTGGTCAGGGGTGGGATGAGCAGTTCTTC. It translates to CSVGQGWDEQFF.

This clonotype has a handful of counts. The chain joins TRBV29-1 to TRBJ1-2; 9 nucleotides agree with TRBD1. The germline CDR1 and CDR2 sequences are SQVTM and ANQGSEA. J lost 7 bases, V lost 3 bases, and 6 bases had no gene match. The CDR3 length is 13 residues. The DNA of the CDR3 is TGCAGCGTTGAGGGACAGGGTTTAGCTGGCTACACCTTC. It yields the protein CSVEGQGLAGYTF.

The chain combines TRBV4-3 with TRBJ2-1, with 7 nucleotides matching TRBD2. Germline V gene sequence: CDR1 LGHNA, CDR2 YSLEER. V was clipped by 4 bases and J by 3 bases; unmatched bases: 9. CDR3 length: 16 amino acids. CDR3 loop: CASSLGRAGFYNEQFF. The CDR3 DNA is TGCGCCAGCAGCCTTGGAAGAGCGGGATTCTACAATGAGCAGTTCTTC.

This clonotype was observed a handful of times. The V gene is TRBV20-1, the J gene TRBJ2-1; the match to TRBD1 covers 7 bases. The germline gives CDR1 DFQATT, CDR2 SNEGSKA (reference sequence). The J segment lost 0 bases and the V segment lost 6 bases, leaving 8 bases of the junction unmatched. The CDR3 is made up of 15 amino acids. This CDR3 reads CSACSGTVSYNEQFF. CDR3 coding DNA: TGCAGTGCCTGTTCCGGGACAGTCTCCTACAATGAGCAGTTCTTC.

This clonotype was counted a few times. J is TRBJ1-1 and V is TRBV29-1; 10 nucleotides match TRBD1. The ends lost 6 bases at V and 4 bases at J; junction bases unmatched: 5. Germline-derived CDR1 and CDR2 are SQVTM and ANQGSEA. The CDR3 has 13 amino acids. In nucleotides, the CDR3 is TGCAGCGTGACAGGGGGCTCGAGCACTGAAGCTTTCTTT. It codes for CSVTGGSSTEAFF. Filled out from reference TRBV29-1 and TRBJ1-1, the complete variable domain reads SAVISQKPSRDICQRGTSLTIQCQVDSQVTMMFWYRQQPGQSLTLIATANQGSEATYESGFVIDKFPISRPNLTFSTLTVSNMSPEDSSIYLCSVTGGSSTEAFFGQGTRLTVV.

The sample holds a few counts of this clonotype. For the CDR3, the DNA is TGTGCCAGCAGTGATGGAGCGGAGAGTTACAATGAGCAGTTCTTC. Translated: CASSDGAESYNEQFF. The chain carries TRBV6-4 and TRBJ2-1; weak D call: TRBD2 (5 bases). Germline V CDR1 and CDR2: MRHNA, SNTAGT. The CDR3 consists of 15 residues. The ends were cut back, 3 bases at V and 4 bases at J, with 13 bases in the middle.

The table lists this clonotype with a few counts. The chain employs TRBV20-1 and TRBJ2-3; D is ambiguous. V lost 7 bases to trimming and J lost 4 bases, with 18 bases between them. The germline CDR1 and CDR2 sequences are DFQATT and SNEGSKA (reference sequence). The CDR3 has 14 residues. The CDR3 reads CSVGTPIGSDTQYF. CDR3 nucleotides: TGCAGTGTAGGAACCCCGATCGGCTCAGATACGCAGTATTTT.

In this sample, this clonotype turned up many times. CDR3 nucleotide sequence: TGTGCCAGCAGCTTCCGGGACAGGGACCACGAGCAGTACTTC. As protein: CASSFRDRDHEQYF. The rearrangement links TRBV7-8 to TRBJ2-7; 9 bases fit TRBD1. With V trimmed by 3 bases and J by 5 bases, 5 bases remained unmatched. The CDR3 totals 14 residues. The germline V gene has CDR1 SGHVS and CDR2 FQNEAQ.

This clonotype was observed a few times. The chain has TRBV4-1 and TRBJ2-1, with D unclear. V lost 1 base and J 3 bases, leaving 7 bases between the germline ends. Per the germline V gene, CDR1 is MGHRA and CDR2 is YSYEKL. The CDR3 runs 14 residues. As DNA, the CDR3 is TGCGCCAGCAGCCAAGTTATTGACTACAATGAGCAGTTCTTC. Its translation: CASSQVIDYNEQFF.

This clonotype was seen ten or more times. The CDR3 is CSARGGPYEQYF. The CDR3 DNA follows: TGCAGTGCTAGAGGAGGACCCTACGAGCAGTACTTC. This chain links TRBV20-1 with TRBJ2-7; D unresolved. V shed 1 base and J shed 2 bases, with 6 bases lying between them. The CDR3 consists of 12 residues. Germline assignment: CDR1 DFQATT and CDR2 SNEGSKA (reference sequence).

The table lists this clonotype with many counts. V and J are TRBV20-1 and TRBJ2-1, with TRBD2 identical over 11 bases. CDR3 size: 14 residues. The J segment lost 12 bases and the V segment lost 5 bases, leaving 12 bases of the junction unmatched. The germline V gene encodes CDR1 DFQATT and CDR2 SNEGSKA (reference sequence). The CDR3 protein is CSAHLSGRADRQFF. Written as DNA, the CDR3 is TGCAGTGCTCATCTTAGCGGGAGGGCCGATCGGCAGTTCTTC.

This clonotype was counted ten times or more. The V and J genes are TRBV5-5 and TRBJ2-2, with no clear D. The germline CDR1 and CDR2 sequences are SGHKS and YYEKEE (reference sequence). V dropped 0 bases and J dropped 2 bases, with 8 bases sitting between them. CDR3 length equals 15 residues. Here the CDR3 reads CASSLVQLNTGELFF. CDR3 coding DNA: TGTGCCAGCAGCTTGGTTCAGTTAAACACCGGGGAGCTGTTTTTT.

CDR3 sequence: CASSLPGQGAYGYTF. The CDR3 DNA sequence: TGTGCCAGCAGCCTACCGGGACAGGGGGCCTATGGCTACACCTTC. V usage is TRBV7-8 and J usage is TRBJ1-2; the match to TRBD1 covers 12 bases. Germline V gene lookup returns CDR1 SGHVS and CDR2 FQNEAQ. The CDR3 runs 15 residues. V was pared by 5 bases and J by 4 bases, with 5 bases of the junction left unmatched.

In this sample, this clonotype turned up many times. This chain uses TRBV29-1 with TRBJ2-2; 13 nucleotides match TRBD2. V lost 0 bases to trimming and J lost 3 bases; unmatched junction nucleotides: 7. CDR1 is SQVTM, CDR2 ANQGSEA, per germline. CDR3 length equals 18 residues. The CDR3 spells CSVEEGRTSGSYTGELFF. The CDR3 region has the DNA TGCAGCGTTGAAGAGGGTAGGACTAGCGGGAGTTACACCGGGGAGCTGTTTTTT.

This clonotype was observed at least ten times. The chain links TRBV28 to TRBJ1-1; TRBD1 matches at 7 bases. Germline V gives CDR1 MDHEN, CDR2 SYDVKM. CDR3 size: 14 residues. J lost 7 bases, V lost 2 bases, and 7 bases had no gene match. In DNA, the CDR3 is TGTGCCAGCAGTTTAACAGGGGCGCGTGGTGAAGCTTTCTTT. As protein: CASSLTGARGEAFF. Full variable domain (missing parts from reference TRBV28 and TRBJ1-1): DVKVTQSSRYLVKRTGEKVFLECVQDMDHENMFWYRQDPGLGLRLIYFSYDVKMKEKGDIPEGYSVSREKKERFSLILESASTNQTSMYLCASSLTGARGEAFFGQGTRLTVV.

At least ten counts were recorded for this clonotype. The rearrangement links TRBV10-3 to TRBJ2-1; 7 bases match TRBD1. With 6 bases clipped from V and 7 bases from J, the junction kept 3 bases outside the gene matches. Germline assignment: CDR1 ENHRY and CDR2 SYGVKD. This CDR3 is built from 12 residues. The chain's CDR3 is CAIRSQGNEQFF. CDR3 sequence (DNA): TGTGCCATCAGGTCACAGGGGAATGAGCAGTTCTTC.

The chain is built from TRBV7-2 and TRBJ2-5; D gene uncertain. The CDR3 is 16 residues long. V dropped 6 bases and J dropped 2 bases, with 19 bases sitting between them. Germline CDR1 SGHTA, CDR2 FQGNSA. The CDR3 reads CASSQWASRSQETQYF. CDR3 coding DNA: TGTGCCAGCAGTCAGTGGGCCAGTAGGTCACAAGAGACCCAGTACTTC.

This clonotype was counted only a few times. This rearrangement joins TRBV6-2 or TRBV6-3 to TRBJ2-7; D ambiguous. Trimming removed 2 bases at V and 3 bases at J, with 8 bases between. Per the germline V gene, CDR1 is MNHEY and CDR2 is SVGEGT. This CDR3 has 13 amino acids. The CDR3 DNA reads TGTGCCAGCAGTTACCGACAAGTCTACGAGCAGTACTTC. Protein: CASSYRQVYEQYF.

This clonotype was seen only a few times. The V call is TRBV6-5, the J call TRBJ1-1, with TRBD1 identical over 9 bases. This CDR3 contains 17 residues. Germline-derived CDR1 and CDR2 are MNHEY and SVGAGI. V lost 2 bases, J lost 4 bases, and 11 bases stayed unmatched. The chain's CDR3 is CASSYIRQGGRGTEAFF. The CDR3 nucleotides are TGTGCCAGCAGTTACATTCGACAGGGGGGACGGGGCACTGAAGCTTTCTTT.

This clonotype was counted a few times. This chain uses TRBV4-1 with TRBJ2-1, with D possibly matching TRBD2 (6 bases). Germline lookup yields CDR1 MGHRA and CDR2 YSYEKL. The CDR3 contains 17 residues. Between the trimmed V and J ends, which lost 0 bases and 7 bases, there was a span of 19 bases. In nucleotides, the CDR3 is TGCGCCAGCAGCCAAGATCGGGGCGGGATCGAGGGAAATGAGCAGTTCTTC. Translating gives CASSQDRGGIEGNEQFF.

The rearrangement uses TRBV29-1 and TRBJ1-1; D call uncertain. The V end lost 6 bases, the J end lost 4 bases, and 12 bases lay between the germline ends. Germline V gene lookup returns CDR1 SQVTM and CDR2 ANQGSEA. The CDR3 runs 12 residues. Here the CDR3 reads CSVALELTEAFF. CDR3 in DNA: TGCAGCGTGGCCCTCGAGCTCACTGAAGCTTTCTTT.

V gene TRBV21-1 combines with J gene TRBJ2-7; the D call in the table, TRBD1, was not verified against the DNA. TRBV21-1 is annotated as a pseudogene. This CDR3 contains 17 residues. CDR3 region: CASSKGEGADLPYEQYF. CDR3 in DNA: TGTGCCAGCAGCAAAGGGGAGGGGGCGGATCTCCCCTACGAGCAGTACTTC.

This clonotype was seen a handful of times. The rearrangement joins TRBV5-1 to TRBJ2-3; 12 bases agree with TRBD2. Germline CDR1 is SGHRS and CDR2 is YFSETQ. With V trimmed by 4 bases and J by 4 bases, 13 bases remained unmatched. This CDR3 spans 18 amino acids. CDR3 sequence (DNA): TGCGCCAGCAGCCCCCACCTCGCTCTAGCGGGGGGGCCAGATACGCAGTATTTT. It yields the protein CASSPHLALAGGPDTQYF.

This clonotype was recorded a few times. The chain has TRBV7-2 and TRBJ2-2; D is possibly TRBD1 (6 bases). The CDR3 has 13 amino acids. Germline values: CDR1 SGHTA, CDR2 FQGNSA. Trimming cost V 5 bases and J 8 bases, with 12 bases left between them. In DNA form, the CDR3 reads TGTGCCAGCAGCACGAACAGGGTGGGGGAGCTGTTTTTT. Translated: CASSTNRVGELFF. Full variable domain (missing parts from reference TRBV7-2 and TRBJ2-2): GAGVSQSPSNKVTEKGKDVELRCDPISGHTALYWYRQSLGQGLEFLIYFQGNSAPDKSGLPSDRFSAERTGGSVSTLTIQRTQQEDSAVYLCASSTNRVGELFFGEGSRLTVL.

This chain links TRBV7-8 with TRBJ2-3; 13 bases map to TRBD2. Germline CDR1 is SGHVS and CDR2 is FQNEAQ. The CDR3 is 17 amino acids. V lost 1 base to trimming and J lost 6 bases; unmatched junction nucleotides: 7. The CDR3 protein is CASSLVGLAGASDTQYF. The CDR3, as DNA: TGTGCCAGCAGCTTAGTCGGACTAGCGGGGGCATCGGATACGCAGTATTTT.

Ten or more counts support this clonotype. The chain links TRBV7-9 to TRBJ1-1; tentative D call: TRBD1 (6 bases). The CDR3 sequence is 14 residues long. V shed 2 bases and J shed 5 bases, with 12 bases lying between them. The germline CDR1 and CDR2 sequences are SEHNR and FQNEAQ (reference sequence). CDR3 protein: CASSLTQGLTEAFF. The CDR3 DNA follows: TGTGCCAGCAGCTTAACACAGGGTCTAACTGAAGCTTTCTTT.